This T cell receptor beta chain originates from a study of CD8 T cells in ankylosing spondylitis. The table lists this clonotype with many counts. Using its own MiXCR run on the 5' RACE reads, TCRdb lists one record per CDR3 protein. The table lists 150,000 to 200,000 distinct CDR3 sequences, under 35% of them singletons. This CDR3 region has 13 residues. After removal of 3 bases from V and 12 bases from J, the junction contained 7 bases not matched to a gene. Sequencing used synovial fluid, either unsorted or a sorted T cell fraction (not recorded which). The rearrangement uses TRBV12-3 or TRBV12-4 and TRBJ2-1, with 8 bases lining up with TRBD2. The TCR comes from a male donor with ankylosing spondylitis. The CDR3: CASSFSVAGGQFF. The CDR3 DNA reads as TGTGCCAGCAGTTTTAGCGTCGCGGGGGGGCAGTTCTTC.